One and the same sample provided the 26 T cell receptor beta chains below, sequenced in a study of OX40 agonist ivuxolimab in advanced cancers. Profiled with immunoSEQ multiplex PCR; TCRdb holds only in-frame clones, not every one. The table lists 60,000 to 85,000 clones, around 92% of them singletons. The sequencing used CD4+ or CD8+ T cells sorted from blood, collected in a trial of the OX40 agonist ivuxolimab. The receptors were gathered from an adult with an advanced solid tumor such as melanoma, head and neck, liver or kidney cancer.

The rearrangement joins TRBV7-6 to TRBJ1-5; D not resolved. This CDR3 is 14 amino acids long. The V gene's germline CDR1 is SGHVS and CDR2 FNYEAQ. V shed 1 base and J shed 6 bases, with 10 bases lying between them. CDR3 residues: CASSLEGSGQPQHF. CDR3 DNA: TGTGCCAGCAGCTTAGAAGGATCCGGTCAGCCCCAGCATTTT.

CDR3 region: CASSLAGAITEAFF. CDR3 nucleotide sequence: TGTGCCAGCAGCTTAGCAGGGGCAATCACTGAAGCTTTCTTT. The V and J genes are TRBV13 and TRBJ1-1, with a tentative D call TRBD1 (6 bases). Germline V CDR1 and CDR2: PRHDT, FYEKMQ (reference sequence). The CDR3 covers 14 residues. V lost 1 base to trimming and J lost 4 bases, with 10 bases between them.

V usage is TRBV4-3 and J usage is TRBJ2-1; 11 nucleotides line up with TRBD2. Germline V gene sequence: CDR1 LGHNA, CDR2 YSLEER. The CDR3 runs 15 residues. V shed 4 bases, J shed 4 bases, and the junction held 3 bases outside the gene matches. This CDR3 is CASSPASGGYNEQFF. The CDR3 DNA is TGCGCCAGCAGCCCGGCTAGCGGGGGGTACAATGAGCAGTTCTTC.

The CDR3 region has the DNA TGTGCCAGTAGTATTGGGCAGGGGCAATACGAGCAGTACTTC. Protein product: CASSIGQGQYEQYF. This sequence joins TRBV19 and TRBJ2-7; the D gene is possibly TRBD1 (6 bases). V was pared by 3 bases and J by 4 bases, with 13 bases between. CDR3 length: 14 amino acids. Germline loops: CDR1 LNHDA, CDR2 SQIVND (reference sequence). The variable domain in full, with the rest retrieved from reference TRBV19 and TRBJ2-7, is DGGITQSPKYLFRKEGQNVTLSCEQNLNHDAMYWYRQDPGQGLRLIYYSQIVNDFQKGDIAEGYSVSREKKESFPLTVTSAQKNPTAFYLCASSIGQGQYEQYFGPGTRLTVT.

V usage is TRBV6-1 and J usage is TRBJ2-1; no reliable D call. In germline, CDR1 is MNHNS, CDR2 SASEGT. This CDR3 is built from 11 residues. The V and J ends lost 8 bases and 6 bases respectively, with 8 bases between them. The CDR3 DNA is TGTGCCAGCGACACCCCCAATGAGCAGTTCTTC. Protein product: CASDTPNEQFF.

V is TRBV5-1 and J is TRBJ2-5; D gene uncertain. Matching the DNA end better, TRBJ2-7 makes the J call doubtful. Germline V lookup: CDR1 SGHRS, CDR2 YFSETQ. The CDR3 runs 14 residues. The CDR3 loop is CASSLARNQDEQYF. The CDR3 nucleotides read TGCGCCAGCAGCTTGGCAAGGAATCAGGACGAGCAGTACTTC.

The CDR3 loop reads CASSPWTGAYEQYF. The CDR3 nucleotides read TGTGCCAGTAGTCCATGGACAGGGGCCTACGAGCAGTACTTC. This chain connects TRBV19 to TRBJ2-7; 9 bases match TRBD1. The ends lost 5 bases at V and 2 bases at J; junction bases unmatched: 4. Per germline, CDR1 LNHDA and CDR2 SQIVND (reference sequence). The CDR3 extends over 14 amino acids.

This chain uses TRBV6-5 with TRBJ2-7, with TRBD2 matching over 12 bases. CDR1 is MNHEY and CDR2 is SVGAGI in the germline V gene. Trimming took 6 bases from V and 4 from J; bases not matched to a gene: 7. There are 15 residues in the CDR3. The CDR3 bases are TGTGCCAGCAGGGAAACTAGCGGGGGGTTTTACGAGCAGTACTTC. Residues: CASRETSGGFYEQYF.

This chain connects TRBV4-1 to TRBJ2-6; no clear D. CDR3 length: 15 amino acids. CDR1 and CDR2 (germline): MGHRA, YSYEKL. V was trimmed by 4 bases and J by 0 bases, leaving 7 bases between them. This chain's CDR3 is CASSLRSSGANVLTF. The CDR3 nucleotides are TGCGCCAGCAGCCTGCGGAGCTCTGGGGCCAACGTCCTGACTTTC.

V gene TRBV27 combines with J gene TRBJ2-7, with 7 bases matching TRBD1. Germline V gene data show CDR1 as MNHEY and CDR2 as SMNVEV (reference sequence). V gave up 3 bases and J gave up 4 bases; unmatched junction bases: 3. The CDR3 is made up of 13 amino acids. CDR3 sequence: CASSFGTAYEQYF. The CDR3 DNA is TGTGCCAGCAGTTTCGGGACAGCATACGAGCAGTACTTC.

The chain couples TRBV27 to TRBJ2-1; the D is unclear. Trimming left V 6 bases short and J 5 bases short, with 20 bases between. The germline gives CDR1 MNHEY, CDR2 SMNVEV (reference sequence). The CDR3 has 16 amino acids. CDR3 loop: CASSSIFSGFDNEQFF. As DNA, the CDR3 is TGTGCCAGCAGCTCTATCTTTTCTGGATTTGACAATGAGCAGTTCTTC.

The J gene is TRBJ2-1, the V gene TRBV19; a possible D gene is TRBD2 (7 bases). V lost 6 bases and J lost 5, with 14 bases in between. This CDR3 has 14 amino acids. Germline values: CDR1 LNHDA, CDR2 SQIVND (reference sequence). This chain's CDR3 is CASSRRGANNEQFF. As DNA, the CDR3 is TGTGCCAGTAGCCGCCGGGGGGCCAACAATGAGCAGTTCTTC.

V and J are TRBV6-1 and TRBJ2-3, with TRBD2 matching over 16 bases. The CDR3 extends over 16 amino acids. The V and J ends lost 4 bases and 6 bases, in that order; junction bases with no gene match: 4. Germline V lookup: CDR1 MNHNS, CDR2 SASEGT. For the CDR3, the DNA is TGTGCCAGCAGTGGATGGGGACTAGCGGGGGGGGATACGCAGTATTTT. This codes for CASSGWGLAGGDTQYF.

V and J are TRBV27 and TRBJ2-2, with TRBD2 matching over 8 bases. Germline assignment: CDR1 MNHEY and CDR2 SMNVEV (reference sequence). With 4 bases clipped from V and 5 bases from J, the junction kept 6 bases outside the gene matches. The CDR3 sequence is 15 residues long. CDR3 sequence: CASSWGLENTGELFF. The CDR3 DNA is TGTGCCAGCAGTTGGGGACTAGAGAATACCGGGGAGCTGTTTTTT.

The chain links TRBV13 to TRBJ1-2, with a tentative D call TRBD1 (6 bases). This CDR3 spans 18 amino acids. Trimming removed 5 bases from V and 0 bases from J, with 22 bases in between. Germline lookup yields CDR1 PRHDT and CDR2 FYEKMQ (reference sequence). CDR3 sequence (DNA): TGTGCCAGCAGCCCTCCTTCCTCTCGGGACAAAGCTAACTATGGCTACACCTTC. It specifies CASSPPSSRDKANYGYTF. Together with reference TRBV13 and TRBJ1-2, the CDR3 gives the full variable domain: AAGVIQSPRHLIKEKRETATLKCYPIPRHDTVYWYQQGPGQDPQFLISFYEKMQSDKGSIPDRFSAQQFSDYHSELNMSSLELGDSALYFCASSPPSSRDKANYGYTFGSGTRLTVV.

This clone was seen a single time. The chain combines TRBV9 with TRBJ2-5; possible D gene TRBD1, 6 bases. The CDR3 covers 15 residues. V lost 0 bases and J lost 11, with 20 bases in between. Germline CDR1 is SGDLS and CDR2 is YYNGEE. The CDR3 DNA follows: TGTGCCAGCAGCGTAGACGGGACACACGTTTTAGAGCAGTACTTC. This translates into CASSVDGTHVLEQYF.

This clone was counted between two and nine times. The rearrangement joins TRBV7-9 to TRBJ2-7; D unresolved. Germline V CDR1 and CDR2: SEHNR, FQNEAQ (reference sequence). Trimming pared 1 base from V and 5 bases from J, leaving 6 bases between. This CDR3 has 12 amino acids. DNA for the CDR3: TGTGCCAGCAGCTTAGTAGGAAACGAGCAGTACTTC. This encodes CASSLVGNEQYF.

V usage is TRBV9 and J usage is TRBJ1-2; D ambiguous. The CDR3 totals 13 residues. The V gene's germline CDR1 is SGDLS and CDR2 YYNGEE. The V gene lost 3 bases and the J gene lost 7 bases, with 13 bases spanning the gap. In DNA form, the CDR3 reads TGTGCCAGCAGCGAAAATGGATTCTCTGGCTACACCTTC. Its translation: CASSENGFSGYTF.

CDR3 region: CATSRDWDRESGNTIYF. The CDR3 bases are TGTGCCACCAGCAGAGACTGGGACAGGGAATCAGGAAACACCATATATTTT. The chain combines TRBV15 with TRBJ1-3; 9 positions agree with TRBD1. The V gene's germline CDR1 is LNHNV and CDR2 YYDKDF (reference sequence). V lost 0 bases and J lost 4; bases outside the gene matches: 7. The length of the CDR3 is 17 residues.

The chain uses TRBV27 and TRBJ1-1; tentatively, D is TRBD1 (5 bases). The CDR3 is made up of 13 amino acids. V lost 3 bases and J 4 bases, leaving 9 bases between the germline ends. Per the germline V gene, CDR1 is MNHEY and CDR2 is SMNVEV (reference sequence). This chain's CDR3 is CASSFGAPTEAFF. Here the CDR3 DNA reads TGTGCCAGCAGTTTTGGGGCCCCCACTGAAGCTTTCTTT.

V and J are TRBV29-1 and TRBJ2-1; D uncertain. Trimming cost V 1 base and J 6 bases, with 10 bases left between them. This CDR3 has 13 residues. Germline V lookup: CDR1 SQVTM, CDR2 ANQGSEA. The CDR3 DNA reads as TGCAGCGTTGAAGGAGTTCAGTCCAATGAGCAGTTCTTC. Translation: CSVEGVQSNEQFF.

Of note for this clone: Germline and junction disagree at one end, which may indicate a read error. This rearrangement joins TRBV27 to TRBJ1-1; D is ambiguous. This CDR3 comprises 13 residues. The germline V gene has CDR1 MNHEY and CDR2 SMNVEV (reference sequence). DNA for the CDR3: TGTACCAGCAGTTATACAGAGAACACTGAAGCTTTCTTT. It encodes CTSSYTENTEAFF.

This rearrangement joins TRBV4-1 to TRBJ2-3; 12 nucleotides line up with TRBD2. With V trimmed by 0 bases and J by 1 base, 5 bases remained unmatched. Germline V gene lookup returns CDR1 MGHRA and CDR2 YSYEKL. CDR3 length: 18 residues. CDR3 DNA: TGCGCCAGCAGCCAAGAAACTAGCGGGGGGTTGGGCACAGATACGCAGTATTTT. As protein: CASSQETSGGLGTDTQYF.

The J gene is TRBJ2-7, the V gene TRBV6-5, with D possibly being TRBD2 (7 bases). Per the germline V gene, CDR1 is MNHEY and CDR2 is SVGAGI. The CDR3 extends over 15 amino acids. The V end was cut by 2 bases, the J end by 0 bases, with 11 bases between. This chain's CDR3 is CASSYGGGASYEQYF. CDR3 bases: TGTGCCAGCAGTTACGGCGGGGGCGCCTCCTACGAGCAGTACTTC.

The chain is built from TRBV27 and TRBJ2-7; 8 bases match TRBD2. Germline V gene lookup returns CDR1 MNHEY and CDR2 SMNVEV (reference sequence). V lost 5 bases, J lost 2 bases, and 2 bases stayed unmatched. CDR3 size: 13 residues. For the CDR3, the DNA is TGTGCCAGCAGTCCGGGACTAGCCTACGAGCAGTACTTC. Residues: CASSPGLAYEQYF.

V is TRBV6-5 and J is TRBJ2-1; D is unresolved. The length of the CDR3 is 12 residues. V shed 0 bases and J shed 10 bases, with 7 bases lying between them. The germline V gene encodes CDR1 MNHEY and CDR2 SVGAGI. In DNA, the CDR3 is TGTGCCAGCAGTTACTCGATGGTGGAGCAGTTCTTC. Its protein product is CASSYSMVEQFF.